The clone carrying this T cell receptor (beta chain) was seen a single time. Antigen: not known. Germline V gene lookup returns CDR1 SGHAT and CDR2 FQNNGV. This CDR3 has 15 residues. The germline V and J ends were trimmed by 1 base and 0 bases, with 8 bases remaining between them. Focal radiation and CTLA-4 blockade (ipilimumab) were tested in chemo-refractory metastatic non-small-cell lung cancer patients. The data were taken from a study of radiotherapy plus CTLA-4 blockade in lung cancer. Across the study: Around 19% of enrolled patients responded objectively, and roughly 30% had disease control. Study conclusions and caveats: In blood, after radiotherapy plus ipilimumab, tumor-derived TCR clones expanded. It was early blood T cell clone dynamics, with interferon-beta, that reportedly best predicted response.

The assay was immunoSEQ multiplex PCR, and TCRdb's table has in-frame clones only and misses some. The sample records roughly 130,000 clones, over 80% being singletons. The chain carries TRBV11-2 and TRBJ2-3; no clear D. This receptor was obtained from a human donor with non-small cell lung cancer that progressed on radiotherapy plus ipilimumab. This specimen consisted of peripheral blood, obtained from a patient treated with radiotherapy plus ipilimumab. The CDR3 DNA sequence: TGTGCCAGCAGCTTAGCGGCGTCGAGCACAGATACGCAGTATTTT. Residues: CASSLAASSTDTQYF.